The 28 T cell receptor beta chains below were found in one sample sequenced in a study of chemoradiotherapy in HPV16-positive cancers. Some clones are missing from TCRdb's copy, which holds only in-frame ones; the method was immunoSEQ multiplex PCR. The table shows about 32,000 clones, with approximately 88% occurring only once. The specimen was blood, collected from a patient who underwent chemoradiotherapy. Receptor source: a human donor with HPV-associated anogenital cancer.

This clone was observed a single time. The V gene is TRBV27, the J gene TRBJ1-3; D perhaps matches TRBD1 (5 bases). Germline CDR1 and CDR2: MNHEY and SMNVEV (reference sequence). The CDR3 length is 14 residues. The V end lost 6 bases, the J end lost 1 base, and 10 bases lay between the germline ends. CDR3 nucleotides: TGTGCCAGCAGCCAACAGGCATCTGGAAACACCATATATTTT. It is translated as CASSQQASGNTIYF.

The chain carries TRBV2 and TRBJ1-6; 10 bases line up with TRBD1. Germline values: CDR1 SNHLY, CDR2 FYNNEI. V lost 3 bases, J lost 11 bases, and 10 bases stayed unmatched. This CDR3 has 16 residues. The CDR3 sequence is CASSERQGAAGAPLHF. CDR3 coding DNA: TGTGCCAGCAGTGAGAGACAGGGGGCGGCTGGGGCACCCCTCCACTTT.

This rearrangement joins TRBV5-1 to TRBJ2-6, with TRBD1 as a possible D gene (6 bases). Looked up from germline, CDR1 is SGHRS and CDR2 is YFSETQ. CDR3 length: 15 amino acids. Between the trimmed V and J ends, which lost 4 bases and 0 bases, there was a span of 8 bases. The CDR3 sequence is CASSLRGSGANVLTF. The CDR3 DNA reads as TGCGCCAGCAGCCTCAGGGGCTCTGGGGCCAACGTCCTGACTTTC.

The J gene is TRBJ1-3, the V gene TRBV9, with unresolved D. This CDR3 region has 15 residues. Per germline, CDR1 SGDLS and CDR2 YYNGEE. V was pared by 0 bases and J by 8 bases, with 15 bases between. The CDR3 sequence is CASSVDRGGADTIYF. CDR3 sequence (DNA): TGTGCCAGCAGCGTAGACAGAGGTGGTGCGGACACCATATATTTT. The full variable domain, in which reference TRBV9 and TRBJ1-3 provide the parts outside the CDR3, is DSGVTQTPKHLITATGQRVTLRCSPRSGDLSVYWYQQSLDQGLQFLIQYYNGEERAKGNILERFSAQQFPDLHSELNLSSLELGDSALYFCASSVDRGGADTIYFGEGSWLTVV.

Here the CDR3 reads CASRQYSNQPQHF. The CDR3 DNA is TGTGCCAGCCGGCAGTATAGCAATCAGCCCCAGCATTTT. The genes are TRBV28 and TRBJ1-5; no clear D. Germline V gene lookup returns CDR1 MDHEN and CDR2 SYDVKM. Between the trimmed V and J ends, which lost 8 bases and 0 bases, there was a span of 8 bases. The length of the CDR3 is 13 residues.

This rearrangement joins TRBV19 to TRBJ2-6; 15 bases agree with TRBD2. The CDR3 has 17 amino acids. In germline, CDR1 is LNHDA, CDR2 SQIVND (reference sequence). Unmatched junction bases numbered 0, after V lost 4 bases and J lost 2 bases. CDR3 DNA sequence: TGTGCCAGTAGTAGGACTAGCGGGGGGGCTGGGGCCAACGTCCTGACTTTC. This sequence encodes CASSRTSGGAGANVLTF.

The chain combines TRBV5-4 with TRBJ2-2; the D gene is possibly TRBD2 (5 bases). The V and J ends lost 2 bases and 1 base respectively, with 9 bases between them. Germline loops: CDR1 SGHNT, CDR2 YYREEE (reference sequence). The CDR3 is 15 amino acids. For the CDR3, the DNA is TGTGCCAGCAGCTTCCGGACTGAGAACACCGGGGAGCTGTTTTTT. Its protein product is CASSFRTENTGELFF.

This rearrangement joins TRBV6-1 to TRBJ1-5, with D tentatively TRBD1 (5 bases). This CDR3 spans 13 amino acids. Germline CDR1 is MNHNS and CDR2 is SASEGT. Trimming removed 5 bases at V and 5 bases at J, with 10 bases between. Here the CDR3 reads CASSQGLDQPQHF. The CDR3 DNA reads TGTGCCAGCAGTCAGGGTTTAGATCAGCCCCAGCATTTT.

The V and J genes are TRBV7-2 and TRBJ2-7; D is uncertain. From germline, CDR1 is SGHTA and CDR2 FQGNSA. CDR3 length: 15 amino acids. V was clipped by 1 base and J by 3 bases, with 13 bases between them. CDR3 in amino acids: CASSLGIGPLYEQYF. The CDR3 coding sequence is TGTGCCAGCAGCTTAGGGATAGGTCCACTCTACGAGCAGTACTTC. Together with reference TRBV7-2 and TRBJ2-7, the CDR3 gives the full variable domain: GAGVSQSPSNKVTEKGKDVELRCDPISGHTALYWYRQSLGQGLEFLIYFQGNSAPDKSGLPSDRFSAERTGGSVSTLTIQRTQQEDSAVYLCASSLGIGPLYEQYFGPGTRLTVT.

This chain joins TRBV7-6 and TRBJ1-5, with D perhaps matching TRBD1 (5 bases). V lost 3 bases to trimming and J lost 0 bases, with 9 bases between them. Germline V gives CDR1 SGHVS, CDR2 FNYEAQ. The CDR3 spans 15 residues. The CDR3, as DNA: TGTGCCAGCAGCTTCCGGGACGGTAGCAATCAGCCCCAGCATTTT. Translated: CASSFRDGSNQPQHF.

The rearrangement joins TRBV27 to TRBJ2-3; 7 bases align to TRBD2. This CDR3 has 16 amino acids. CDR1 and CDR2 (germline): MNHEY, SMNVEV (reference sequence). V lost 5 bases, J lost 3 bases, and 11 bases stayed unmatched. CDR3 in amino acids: CASSPLGGRGTDTQYF. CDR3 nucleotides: TGTGCCAGCAGTCCGCTTGGCGGGAGAGGAACAGATACGCAGTATTTT.

CDR3: CASSLQGGNTIYF. DNA for the CDR3: TGTGCCAGCTCACTCCAGGGTGGAAACACCATATATTTT. The V gene is TRBV18, the J gene TRBJ1-3; a possible D gene is TRBD1 (5 bases). V was clipped by 4 bases and J by 3 bases, with 7 bases between them. The CDR3 is 13 residues long. Germline V lookup: CDR1 KGHSH, CDR2 LQKENI.

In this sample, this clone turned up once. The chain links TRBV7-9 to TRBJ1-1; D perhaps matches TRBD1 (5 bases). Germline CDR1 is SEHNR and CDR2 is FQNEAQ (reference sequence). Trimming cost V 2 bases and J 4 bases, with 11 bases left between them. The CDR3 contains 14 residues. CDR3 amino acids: CASSLRAGTTEAFF. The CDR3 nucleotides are TGTGCCAGCAGCTTACGGGCAGGGACCACTGAAGCTTTCTTT.

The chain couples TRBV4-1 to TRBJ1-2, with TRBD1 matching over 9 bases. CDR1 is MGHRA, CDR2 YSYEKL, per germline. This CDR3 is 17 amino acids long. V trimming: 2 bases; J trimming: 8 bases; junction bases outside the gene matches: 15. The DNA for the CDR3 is TGCGCCAGCAGCCAAAGTTTGCTTCCGGGACAGGGTGTAGGCTACACCTTC. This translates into CASSQSLLPGQGVGYTF.

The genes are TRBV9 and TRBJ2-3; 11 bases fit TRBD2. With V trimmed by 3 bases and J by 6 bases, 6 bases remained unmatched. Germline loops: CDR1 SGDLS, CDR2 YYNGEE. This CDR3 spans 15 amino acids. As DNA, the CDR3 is TGTGCCAGCAGCGAGACTAGCGGGGCCTCGGATACGCAGTATTTT. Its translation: CASSETSGASDTQYF.

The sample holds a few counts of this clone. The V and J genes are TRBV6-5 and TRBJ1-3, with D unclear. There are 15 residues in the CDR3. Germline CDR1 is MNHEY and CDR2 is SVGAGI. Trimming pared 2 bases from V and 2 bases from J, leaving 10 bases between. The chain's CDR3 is CASSYLVGPGNTIYF. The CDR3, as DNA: TGTGCCAGCAGTTACCTTGTGGGTCCTGGAAACACCATATATTTT.

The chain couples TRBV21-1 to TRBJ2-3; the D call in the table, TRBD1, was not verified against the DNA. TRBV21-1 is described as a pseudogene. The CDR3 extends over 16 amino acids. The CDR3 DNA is TGTGCCAGCAGCGGACAGACACAACTCACGGCAGATACGCAGTATTTT. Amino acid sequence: CASSGQTQLTADTQYF.

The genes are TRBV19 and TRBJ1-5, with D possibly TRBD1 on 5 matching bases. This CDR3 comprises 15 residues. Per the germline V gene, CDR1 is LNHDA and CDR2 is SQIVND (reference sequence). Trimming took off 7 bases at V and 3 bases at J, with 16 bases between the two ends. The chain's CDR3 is CASTRFSGLNQPQHF. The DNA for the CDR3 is TGTGCCAGTACGAGGTTTTCGGGGCTCAATCAGCCCCAGCATTTT.

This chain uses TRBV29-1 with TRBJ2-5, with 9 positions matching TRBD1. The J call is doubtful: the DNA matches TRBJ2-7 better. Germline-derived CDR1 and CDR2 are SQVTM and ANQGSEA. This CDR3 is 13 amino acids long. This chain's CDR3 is CSARTGDFGEQYF. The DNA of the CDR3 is TGCAGCGCCCGGACAGGGGACTTTGGCGAGCAGTACTTC.

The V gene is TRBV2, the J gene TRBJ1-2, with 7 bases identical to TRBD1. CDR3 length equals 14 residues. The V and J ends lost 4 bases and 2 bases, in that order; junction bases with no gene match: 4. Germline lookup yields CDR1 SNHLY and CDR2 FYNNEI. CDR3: CASSGDRANYGYTF. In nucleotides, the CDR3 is TGTGCCAGCAGTGGCGACAGGGCAAACTATGGCTACACCTTC. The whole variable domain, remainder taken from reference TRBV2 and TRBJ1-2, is EPEVTQTPSHQVTQMGQEVILRCVPISNHLYFYWYRQILGQKVEFLVSFYNNEISEKSEIFDDQFSVERPDGSNFTLKIRSTKLEDSAMYFCASSGDRANYGYTFGSGTRLTVV.

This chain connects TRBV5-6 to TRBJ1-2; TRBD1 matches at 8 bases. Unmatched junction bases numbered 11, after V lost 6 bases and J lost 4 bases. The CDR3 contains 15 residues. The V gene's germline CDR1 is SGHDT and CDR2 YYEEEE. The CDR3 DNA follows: TGTGCCAGCACCACGACAGGGGCTCCACTCTATGGCTACACCTTC. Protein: CASTTTGAPLYGYTF.

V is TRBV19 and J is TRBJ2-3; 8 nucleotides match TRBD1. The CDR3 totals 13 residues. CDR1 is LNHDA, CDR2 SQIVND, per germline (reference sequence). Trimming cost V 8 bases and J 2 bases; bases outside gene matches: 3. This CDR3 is CASQTGDTDTQYF. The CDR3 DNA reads TGTGCCAGTCAGACAGGGGACACAGATACGCAGTATTTT.

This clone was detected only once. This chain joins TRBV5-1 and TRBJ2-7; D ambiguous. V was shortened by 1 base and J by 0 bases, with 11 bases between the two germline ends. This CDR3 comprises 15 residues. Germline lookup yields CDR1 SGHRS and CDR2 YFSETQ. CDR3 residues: CASSLFSYRSYEQYF. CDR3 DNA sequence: TGCGCCAGCAGCTTGTTTTCCTATCGCTCCTACGAGCAGTACTTC.

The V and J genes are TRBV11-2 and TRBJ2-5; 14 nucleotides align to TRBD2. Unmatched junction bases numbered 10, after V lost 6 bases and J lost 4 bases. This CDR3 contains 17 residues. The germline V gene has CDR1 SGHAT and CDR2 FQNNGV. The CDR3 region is CASRAGTSGRRGETQYF. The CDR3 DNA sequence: TGTGCCAGCAGAGCCGGGACTAGCGGGAGAAGAGGAGAGACCCAGTACTTC. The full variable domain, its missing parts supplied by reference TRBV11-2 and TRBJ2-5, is EAGVAQSPRYKIIEKRQSVAFWCNPISGHATLYWYQQILGQGPKLLIQFQNNGVVDDSQLPKDRFSAERLKGVDSTLKIQPAKLEDSAVYLCASRAGTSGRRGETQYFGPGTRLLVL.

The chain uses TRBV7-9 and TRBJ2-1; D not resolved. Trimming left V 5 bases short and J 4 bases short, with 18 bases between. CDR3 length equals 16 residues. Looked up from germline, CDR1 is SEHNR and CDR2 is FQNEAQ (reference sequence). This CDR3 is CASSPATIPLYNEQFF. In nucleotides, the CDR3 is TGTGCCAGCAGCCCAGCGACAATCCCTCTTTACAATGAGCAGTTCTTC.

The CDR3, as DNA: TGTGCCAGCAGCTTGTTTCGGACTAGCGGGGAAAAGAACACCGGGGAGCTGTTTTTT. Amino acids: CASSLFRTSGEKNTGELFF. V and J are TRBV5-4 and TRBJ2-2, with 12 bases that match TRBD2. This CDR3 spans 19 amino acids. Trimming cost V 1 base and J 1 base; bases outside gene matches: 8. CDR1 SGHNT and CDR2 YYREEE come from the germline V gene (reference sequence).

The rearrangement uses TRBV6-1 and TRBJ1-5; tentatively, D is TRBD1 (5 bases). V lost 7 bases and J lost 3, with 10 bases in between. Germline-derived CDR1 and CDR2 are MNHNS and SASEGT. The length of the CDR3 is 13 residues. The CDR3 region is CASIPGFNQPQHF. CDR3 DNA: TGTGCCAGCATTCCAGGGTTCAATCAGCCCCAGCATTTT.

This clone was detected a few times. The CDR3 sequence: CASSYGTEFNQPQHF. In DNA, the CDR3 is TGTGCCAGCAGTTACGGGACAGAGTTCAATCAGCCCCAGCATTTT. The V and J genes are TRBV6-6 and TRBJ1-5; 7 nucleotides line up with TRBD1. The germline V gene has CDR1 MNHNY and CDR2 SVGAGI (reference sequence). The CDR3 length is 15 residues. Germline trimming cut 2 bases from V and 3 bases from J; bases unmatched to any gene: 4.